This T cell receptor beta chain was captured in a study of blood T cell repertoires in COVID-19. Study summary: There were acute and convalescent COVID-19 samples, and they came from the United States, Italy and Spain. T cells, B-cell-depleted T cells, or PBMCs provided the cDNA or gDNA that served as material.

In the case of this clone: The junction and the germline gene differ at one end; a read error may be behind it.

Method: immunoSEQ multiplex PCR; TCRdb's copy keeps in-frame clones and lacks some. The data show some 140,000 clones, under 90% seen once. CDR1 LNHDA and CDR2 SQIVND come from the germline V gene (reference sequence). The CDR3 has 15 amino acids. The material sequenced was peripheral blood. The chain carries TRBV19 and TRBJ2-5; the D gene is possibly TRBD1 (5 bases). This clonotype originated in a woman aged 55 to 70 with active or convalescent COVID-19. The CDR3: CASGMAGSGKETQYF. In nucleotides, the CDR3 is TGTGCCAGTGGTATGGCAGGGTCGGGTAAAGAGACCCAGTACTTC.